A selection of T cell receptor beta chains follows, all from one sample in a study of blood T cell repertoires in COVID-19. TCRdb's table, derived via immunoSEQ multiplex PCR, lists solely in-frame clones and lacks some. Of about 220,000 clones listed, 80% are singletons. Sequenced input: peripheral blood. These receptors were obtained from a human donor in a cohort sampled during active COVID-19. The CDR3 runs from the conserved cysteine through the conserved F or W. Fields, in order: clone size, V gene, D gene, J gene, CDR3 protein, CDR3 DNA. D genes are given only for firm matches. The listing skips clone size in some rows; elsewhere it reads once, few, many or a size class.

clone size: .
V gene: TRBV6-5
D gene: .
J gene: TRBJ2-7
CDR3 protein: CASSRDLTSYEQYF
CDR3 DNA: TGTGCCAGCAGCAGGGACTTGACCTCCTACGAGCAGTACTTC

clone size: .
V gene: TRBV11-2
D gene: TRBD1
J gene: TRBJ1-2
CDR3 protein: CASSFISGTGFGYTF
CDR3 DNA: TGTGCCAGCAGCTTTATCAGTGGGACAGGTTTCGGCTACACCTTC

clone size: few
V gene: TRBV9
D gene: TRBD1
J gene: TRBJ1-4
CDR3 protein: CASSLSRGLGEKLFF
CDR3 DNA: TGTGCCAGCAGCCTTAGCAGGGGGCTAGGTGAAAAACTGTTTTTT

clone size: .
V gene: TRBV27
D gene: TRBD2
J gene: TRBJ2-1
CDR3 protein: CASTRGRMVNEQFF
CDR3 DNA: TGTGCCAGCACCCGCGGGAGAATGGTAAATGAGCAGTTCTTC

clone size: .
V gene: TRBV7-9
D gene: .
J gene: TRBJ2-7
CDR3 protein: CASSLGTHDLQYF
CDR3 DNA: TGTGCCAGCAGCTTAGGGACTCACGACCTCCAGTACTTC

clone size: .
V gene: TRBV12-3/TRBV12-4
D gene: .
J gene: TRBJ2-5
CDR3 protein: CASSLAQETQYF
CDR3 DNA: TGTGCCAGCAGTTTGGCCCAAGAGACCCAGTACTTC

clone size: .
V gene: TRBV19
D gene: TRBD1
J gene: TRBJ1-1
CDR3 protein: CASRTATGGGRDTEAFF
CDR3 DNA: TGTGCCAGTAGGACCGCGACAGGGGGCGGGCGGGACACTGAAGCTTTCTTT

clone size: .
V gene: TRBV29-1
D gene: .
J gene: TRBJ2-3
CDR3 protein: CSVELTDTQYF
CDR3 DNA: TGCAGCGTTGAACTCACAGATACGCAGTATTTT

clone size: .
V gene: TRBV3-1/TRBV3-2
D gene: .
J gene: TRBJ2-7
CDR3 protein: CASSIGVAYEQYF
CDR3 DNA: TGTGCCAGCAGCATCGGGGTTGCCTACGAGCAGTACTTC

clone size: .
V gene: TRBV14
D gene: TRBD1
J gene: TRBJ1-3
CDR3 protein: CASSSGTGVTIYF
CDR3 DNA: TGTGCCAGCAGTTCGGGGACAGGAGTCACCATATATTTT